This TCR beta chain was sequenced during a study of blood T cell repertoires in COVID-19. About the study: Samples taken during acute and convalescent COVID-19 were collected in the United States, Italy and Spain. T cells, B-cell-depleted T cells, or PBMCs supplied cDNA or gDNA.

This clone was recorded once. In the authors' workflow: From reference gene primer amplification, estimates of nucleated cell counts were derived. The table came from immunoSEQ multiplex PCR; TCRdb's copy has only in-frame clones and leaves some out. The DNA was the basis for D and trimming; V, J and clone size are from that table. The table has 54,000 or so clones, roughly 84% seen once. This CDR3 has 18 amino acids. The V gene is TRBV21-1, the J gene TRBJ2-3; the table's D call, TRBD1, was not checked against the DNA. TRBV21-1 is a documented pseudogene. The sequence was obtained from a man between 50 and 59 years old with active COVID-19. The sequenced sample was peripheral blood. In DNA form, the CDR3 reads TGTGCCAGCAGCAAAGGGGGGCAGGCCTTGGGGTTCACAGATACGCAGTATTTT. Encoded protein: CASSKGGQALGFTDTQYF.